These 13 T cell receptor beta chains originate from one sample sequenced in a study of T-cell memory formation after mild COVID-19. TCRdb called the 5' RACE reads again in MiXCR, with one record for every CDR3 protein. Counted here are some 260,000 distinct CDR3 sequences, about 15% occurring once; the ten biggest clones make up approximately 3.5%. Sequenced input: PBMCs or a T cell subset sorted from them (not recorded which). These receptors originate from a man aged 18 to 29 who had mild COVID-19 (a few samples of this study predate the infection). Cell type and time point are not known.

This chain links TRBV18 with TRBJ1-1; D remains unclear. V was shortened by 2 bases and J by 4 bases, with 8 bases between the two germline ends. The CDR3 sequence is 13 residues long. Germline V lookup: CDR1 KGHSH, CDR2 LQKENI. CDR3 DNA: TGTGCCAGCTCACCAGGGGTGGCCACTGAAGCTTTCTTT. Amino acids: CASSPGVATEAFF.

The chain is built from TRBV6-2 or TRBV6-3 and TRBJ2-7; TRBD1 matches 9 bases. Germline V gene lookup returns CDR1 MNHEY and CDR2 SVGEGT. The V and J ends lost 5 bases and 1 base, in that order; junction bases with no gene match: 6. The CDR3 extends over 15 amino acids. CDR3 DNA sequence: TGTGCCAGCAGTATCGGACAGGGGAAGTCCTACGAGCAGTACGTC. This sequence encodes CASSIGQGKSYEQYV.

The V call is TRBV5-4, the J call TRBJ2-2; maybe TRBD2 (6 bases). Germline V gene data show CDR1 as SGHNT and CDR2 as YYREEE (reference sequence). V was shortened by 5 bases and J by 4 bases, with 18 bases between the two germline ends. CDR3 length: 16 residues. The CDR3 nucleotides read TGTGCCAGCAGAAAGACAGTTTCCGGGAGCACCGGGGAGCTGTTTTTT. Its translation: CASRKTVSGSTGELFF.

This clonotype was seen a single time. This rearrangement joins TRBV2 to TRBJ2-5; 10 bases align to TRBD2. With V trimmed by 9 bases and J by 3 bases, 7 bases remained unmatched. Germline V lookup: CDR1 SNHLY, CDR2 FYNNEI. This CDR3 has 14 amino acids. CDR3 in DNA: TGTGCCAGTACCGTCAGCGGGGGGGAAGAGACCCAGTACTTC. Its protein product is CASTVSGGEETQYF.

This clonotype has more than one count but fewer than ten. The chain carries TRBV12-3 or TRBV12-4 and TRBJ2-7, with TRBD1 matching over 8 bases. V gave up 3 bases and J gave up 4 bases; unmatched junction bases: 5. The CDR3 runs 14 residues. CDR3 sequence reads: CASSFRDRIYEQYF. The CDR3 nucleotides read TGTGCCAGCAGTTTTCGGGACAGGATATACGAGCAGTACTTC.

This clonotype was picked up a small number of times. The CDR3 region is CASSTGTPGTDTQYF. The CDR3 DNA is TGTGCCAGCAGCACCGGGACCCCGGGCACAGATACGCAGTATTTT. The chain has TRBV7-3 and TRBJ2-3, with D possibly called TRBD1 or TRBD2 (5 bases each). The germline V gene has CDR1 SGHTA and CDR2 FQGTGA. The CDR3 has 15 amino acids. V gave up 5 bases and J gave up 1 base, with 13 bases separating them.

V is TRBV30 and J is TRBJ1-1, with D maybe TRBD1 (6 bases). This CDR3 is 13 amino acids long. V was pared by 3 bases and J by 4 bases, with 12 bases between. The germline V gene has CDR1 GTSNPN and CDR2 SVGIG (reference sequence). CDR3 region: CAWSVGQTTEAFF. CDR3 sequence (DNA): TGTGCCTGGAGCGTAGGACAGACCACTGAAGCTTTCTTT.

This clonotype came up a few times. V usage is TRBV12-3 or TRBV12-4 and J usage is TRBJ1-2; no clear D. V lost 2 bases and J lost 2, with 3 bases in between. This CDR3 contains 12 residues. For the CDR3, the DNA is TGTGCCAGCAGTTTAAGGAACTATGGCTACACCTTC. Translated, it gives CASSLRNYGYTF.

This clonotype was detected a few times. The rearrangement links TRBV7-9 to TRBJ1-6; D is unclear. This CDR3 is built from 13 residues. V lost 1 base and J lost 8, with 6 bases in between. Germline CDR1 and CDR2: SEHNR and FQNEAQ (reference sequence). Here the CDR3 reads CASSLGLDSPLHF. The CDR3 coding sequence is TGTGCCAGCAGCTTAGGGCTGGATTCACCCCTCCACTTT. The whole variable domain, remainder taken from reference TRBV7-9 and TRBJ1-6, is DTGVSQNPRHKITKRGQNVTFRCDPISEHNRLYWYRQTLGQGPEFLTYFQNEAQLEKSRLLSDRFSAERPKGSFSTLEIQRTEQGDSAMYLCASSLGLDSPLHFGNGTRLTVT.

The V call is TRBV5-1, the J call TRBJ1-2, with TRBD1 matching 11 bases. This CDR3 has 14 amino acids. CDR1 is SGHRS and CDR2 is YFSETQ in the germline V gene. The V and J ends lost 4 bases and 5 bases, in that order; junction bases with no gene match: 4. The CDR3 spells CASSRTGGRYGYTF. Written as DNA, the CDR3 is TGCGCCAGCAGCCGGACAGGGGGCAGATATGGCTACACCTTC.

This clonotype was recorded many times. This rearrangement joins TRBV5-1 to TRBJ2-1; 9 bases map to TRBD1. The CDR3 is made up of 18 amino acids. Germline loops: CDR1 SGHRS, CDR2 YFSETQ. Trimming cost V 0 bases and J 0 bases; bases outside gene matches: 7. CDR3 region: CASSLVPQGAGSYNEQFF. The CDR3 DNA follows: TGCGCCAGCAGCTTGGTACCACAGGGGGCGGGCTCCTACAATGAGCAGTTCTTC.

The V gene is TRBV7-2, the J gene TRBJ1-1, with D unresolved. Trimming removed 5 bases at V and 3 bases at J, with 16 bases between. The CDR3 has 15 residues. The germline V gene encodes CDR1 SGHTA and CDR2 FQGNSA. The CDR3 region is CASSDARVGHTEAFF. DNA of the CDR3: TGTGCCAGCAGCGACGCTCGGGTAGGGCACACTGAAGCTTTCTTT.

The table lists this clonotype with a few counts. The V gene is TRBV20-1, the J gene TRBJ1-1; tentative D call: TRBD1 (6 bases). Trimming took 6 bases from V and 1 from J, leaving 12 bases between them. The CDR3 has 13 residues. The germline CDR1 and CDR2 sequences are DFQATT and SNEGSKA (reference sequence). The CDR3 region is CSAGDTTNTEAFF. The CDR3 region has the DNA TGCAGTGCCGGGGACACGACGAACACTGAAGCTTTCTTT.